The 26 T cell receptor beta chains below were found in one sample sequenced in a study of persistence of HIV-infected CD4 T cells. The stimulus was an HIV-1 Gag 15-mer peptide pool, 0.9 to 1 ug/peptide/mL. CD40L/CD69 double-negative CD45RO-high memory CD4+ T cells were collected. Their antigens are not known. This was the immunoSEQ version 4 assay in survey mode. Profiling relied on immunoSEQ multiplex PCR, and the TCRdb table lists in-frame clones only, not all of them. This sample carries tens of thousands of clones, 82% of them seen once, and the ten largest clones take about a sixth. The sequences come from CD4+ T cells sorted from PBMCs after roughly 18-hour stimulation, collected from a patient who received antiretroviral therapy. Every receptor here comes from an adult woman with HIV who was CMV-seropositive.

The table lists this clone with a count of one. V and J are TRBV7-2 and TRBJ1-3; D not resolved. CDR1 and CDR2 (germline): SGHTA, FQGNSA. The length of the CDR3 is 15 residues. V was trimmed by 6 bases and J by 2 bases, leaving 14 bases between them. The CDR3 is CASRLWVGPGNTIYF. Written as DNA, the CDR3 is TGTGCCAGCAGGCTTTGGGTCGGGCCTGGAAACACCATATATTTT.

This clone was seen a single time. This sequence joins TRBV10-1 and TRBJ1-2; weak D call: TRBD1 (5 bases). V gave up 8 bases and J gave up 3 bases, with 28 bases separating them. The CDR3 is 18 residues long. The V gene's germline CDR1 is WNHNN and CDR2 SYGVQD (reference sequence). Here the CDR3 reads CASGMTDGITLGYYGYTF. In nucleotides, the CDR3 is TGCGCCAGCGGGATGACAGACGGAATCACCCTAGGGTACTATGGCTACACCTTC.

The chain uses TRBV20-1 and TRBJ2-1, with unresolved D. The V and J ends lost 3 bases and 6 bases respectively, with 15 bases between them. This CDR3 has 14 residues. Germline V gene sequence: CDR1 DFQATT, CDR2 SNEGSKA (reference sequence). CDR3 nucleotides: TGCAGTGCTAGTGAGCCGAATGTGGTCAATGAGCAGTTCTTC. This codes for CSASEPNVVNEQFF.

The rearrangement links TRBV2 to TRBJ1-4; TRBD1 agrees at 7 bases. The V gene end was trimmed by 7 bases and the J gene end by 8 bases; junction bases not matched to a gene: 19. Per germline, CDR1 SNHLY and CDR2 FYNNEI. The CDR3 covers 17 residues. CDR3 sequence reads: CASTLLGEGANREKLFF. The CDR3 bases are TGTGCCAGCACTCTCCTAGGGGAGGGGGCCAATCGGGAAAAACTGTTTTTT.

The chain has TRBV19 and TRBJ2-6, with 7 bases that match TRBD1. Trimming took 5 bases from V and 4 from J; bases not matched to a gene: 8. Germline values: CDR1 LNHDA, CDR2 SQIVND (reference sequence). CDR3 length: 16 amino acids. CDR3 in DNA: TGTGCCAGTAGTTTTAACAGGGGCTCCGGGGCCAACGTCCTGACTTTC. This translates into CASSFNRGSGANVLTF.

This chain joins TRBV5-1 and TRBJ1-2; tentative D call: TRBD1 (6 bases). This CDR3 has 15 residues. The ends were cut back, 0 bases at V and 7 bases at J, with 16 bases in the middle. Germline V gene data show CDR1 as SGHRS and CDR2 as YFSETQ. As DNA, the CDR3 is TGCGCCAGCAGCTTGGAGTTGCGGGGGGCGGCTGGCTACACCTTC. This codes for CASSLELRGAAGYTF. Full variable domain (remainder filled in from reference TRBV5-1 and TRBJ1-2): KAGVTQTPRYLIKTRGQQVTLSCSPISGHRSVSWYQQTPGQGLQFLFEYFSETQRNKGNFPGRFSGRQFSNSRSEMNVSTLELGDSALYLCASSLELRGAAGYTFGSGTRLTVV.

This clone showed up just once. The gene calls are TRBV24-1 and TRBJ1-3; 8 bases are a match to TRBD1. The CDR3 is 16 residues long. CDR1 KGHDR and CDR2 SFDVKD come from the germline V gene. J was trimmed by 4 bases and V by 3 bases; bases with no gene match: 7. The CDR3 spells CATSDPRQGYGNTIYF. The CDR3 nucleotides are TGTGCCACCAGTGATCCCAGACAGGGGTACGGAAACACCATATATTTT.

The DNA for the CDR3 is TGTGCCAGCACCCGGACCTTCTCCGGGGAGCTGTTTTTT. Translation gives CASTRTFSGELFF. The rearrangement joins TRBV2 to TRBJ2-2; D is unresolved. Trimming pared 7 bases from V and 6 bases from J, leaving 12 bases between. This CDR3 spans 13 amino acids. From germline, CDR1 is SNHLY and CDR2 FYNNEI.

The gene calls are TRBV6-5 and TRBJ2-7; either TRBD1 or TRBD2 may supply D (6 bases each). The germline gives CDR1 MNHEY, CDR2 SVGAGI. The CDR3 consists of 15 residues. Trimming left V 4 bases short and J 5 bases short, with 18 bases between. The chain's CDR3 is CASSSWGREGNEQYF. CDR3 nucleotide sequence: TGTGCCAGCAGTTCCTGGGGGCGGGAAGGGAACGAGCAGTACTTC.

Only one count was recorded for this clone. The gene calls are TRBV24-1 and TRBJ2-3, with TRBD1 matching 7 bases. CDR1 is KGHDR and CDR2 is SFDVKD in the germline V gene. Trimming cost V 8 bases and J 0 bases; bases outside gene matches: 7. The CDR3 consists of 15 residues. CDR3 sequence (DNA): TGTGCCACCAATTCGCGGACAGGAAGCACAGATACGCAGTATTTT. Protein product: CATNSRTGSTDTQYF.

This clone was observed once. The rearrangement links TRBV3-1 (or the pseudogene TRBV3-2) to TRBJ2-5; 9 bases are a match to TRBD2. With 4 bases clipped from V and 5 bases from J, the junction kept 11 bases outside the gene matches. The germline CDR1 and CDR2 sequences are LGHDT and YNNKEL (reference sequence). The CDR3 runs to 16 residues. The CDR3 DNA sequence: TGTGCCAGCAGCCCCGGATGGACTAGCGTCTCGGAGACCCAGTACTTC. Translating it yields CASSPGWTSVSETQYF.

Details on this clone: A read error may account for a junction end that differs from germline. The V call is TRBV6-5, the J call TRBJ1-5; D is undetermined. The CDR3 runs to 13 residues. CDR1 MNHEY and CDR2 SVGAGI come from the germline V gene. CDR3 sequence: CATSLYSNQPQHF. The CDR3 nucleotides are TGTGCCACCAGTCTATATAGCAATCAGCCCCAGCATTTT.

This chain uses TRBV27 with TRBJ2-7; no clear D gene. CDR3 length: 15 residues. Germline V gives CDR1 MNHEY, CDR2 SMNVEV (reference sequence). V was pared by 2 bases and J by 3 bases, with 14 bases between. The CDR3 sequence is CASSLAGPNYYEQYF. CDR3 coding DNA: TGTGCCAGCAGTTTAGCCGGGCCGAATTACTACGAGCAGTACTTC.

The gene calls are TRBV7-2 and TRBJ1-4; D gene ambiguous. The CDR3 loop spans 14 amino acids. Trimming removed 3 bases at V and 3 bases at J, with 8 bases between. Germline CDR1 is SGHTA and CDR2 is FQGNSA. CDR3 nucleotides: TGTGCCAGCAGCTTGACGGGATCTAATGAAAAACTGTTTTTT. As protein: CASSLTGSNEKLFF.

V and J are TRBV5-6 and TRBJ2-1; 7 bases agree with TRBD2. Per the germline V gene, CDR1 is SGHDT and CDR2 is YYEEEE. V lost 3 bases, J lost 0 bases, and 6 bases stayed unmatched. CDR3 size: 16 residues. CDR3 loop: CASSSGTTSSYNEQFF. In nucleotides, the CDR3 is TGTGCCAGCAGCTCCGGGACTACTAGCTCCTACAATGAGCAGTTCTTC.

Written as DNA, the CDR3 is TGTGCCAGCAGCCAAGGACAGAGTGGGTCACCCCTCCACTTT. Translation: CASSQGQSGSPLHF. The chain recombines TRBV5-6 with TRBJ1-6, with D tentatively TRBD1 (6 bases). The germline V gene has CDR1 SGHDT and CDR2 YYEEEE. Trimming left V 4 bases short and J 10 bases short, with 15 bases between. The CDR3 sequence is 14 residues long.

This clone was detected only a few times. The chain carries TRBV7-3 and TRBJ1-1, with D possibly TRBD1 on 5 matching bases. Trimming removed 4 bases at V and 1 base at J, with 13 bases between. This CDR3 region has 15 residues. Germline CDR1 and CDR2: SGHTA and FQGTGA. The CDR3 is CASSSSGTANTEAFF. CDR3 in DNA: TGTGCCAGCAGCTCCAGCGGGACGGCGAACACTGAAGCTTTCTTT.

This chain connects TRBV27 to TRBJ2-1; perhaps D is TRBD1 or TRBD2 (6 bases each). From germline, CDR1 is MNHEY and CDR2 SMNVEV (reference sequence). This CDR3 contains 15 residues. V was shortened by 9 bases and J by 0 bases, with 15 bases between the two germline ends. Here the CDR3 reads CASWGRGSSYNEQFF. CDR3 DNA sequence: TGTGCCAGTTGGGGGCGGGGTAGCTCCTACAATGAGCAGTTCTTC.

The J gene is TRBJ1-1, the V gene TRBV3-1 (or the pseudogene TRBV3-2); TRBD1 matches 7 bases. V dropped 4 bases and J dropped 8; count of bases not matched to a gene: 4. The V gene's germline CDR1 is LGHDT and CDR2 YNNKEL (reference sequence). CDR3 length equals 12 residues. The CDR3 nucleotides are TGTGCCAGCAGCCGCGGGACAGCCGAAGCTTTCTTT. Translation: CASSRGTAEAFF.

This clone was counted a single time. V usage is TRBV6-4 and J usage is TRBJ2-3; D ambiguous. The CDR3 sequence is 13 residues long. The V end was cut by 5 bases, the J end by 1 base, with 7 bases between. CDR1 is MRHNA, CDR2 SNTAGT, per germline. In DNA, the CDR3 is TGTGCCAGCAGTAGGCAGGGCACAGATACGCAGTATTTT. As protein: CASSRQGTDTQYF.

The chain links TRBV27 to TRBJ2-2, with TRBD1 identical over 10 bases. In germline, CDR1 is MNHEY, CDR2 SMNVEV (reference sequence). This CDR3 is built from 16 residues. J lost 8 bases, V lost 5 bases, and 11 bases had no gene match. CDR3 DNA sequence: TGTGCCAGCAGTCTCCGACAGGGGGCTACCAGAGGGGAGCTGTTTTTT. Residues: CASSLRQGATRGELFF.

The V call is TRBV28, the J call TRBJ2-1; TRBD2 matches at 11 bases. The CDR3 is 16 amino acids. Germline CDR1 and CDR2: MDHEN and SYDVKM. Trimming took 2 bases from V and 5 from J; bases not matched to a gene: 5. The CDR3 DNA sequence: TGTGCCAGCAGTTTACCGGGACTAGCGGATCACAATGAGCAGTTCTTC. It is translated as CASSLPGLADHNEQFF.

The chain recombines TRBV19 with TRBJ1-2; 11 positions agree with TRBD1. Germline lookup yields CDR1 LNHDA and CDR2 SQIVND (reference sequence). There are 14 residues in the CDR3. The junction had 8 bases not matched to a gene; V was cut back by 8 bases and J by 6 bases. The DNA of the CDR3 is TGTGCCAGTGGAAATAGGGGACAGGGGGATGGCTACACCTTC. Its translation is CASGNRGQGDGYTF.

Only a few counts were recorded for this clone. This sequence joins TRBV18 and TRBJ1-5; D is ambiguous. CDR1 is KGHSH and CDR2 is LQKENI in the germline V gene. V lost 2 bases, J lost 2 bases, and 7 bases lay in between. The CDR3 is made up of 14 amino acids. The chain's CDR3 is CASSPGMGNQPQHF. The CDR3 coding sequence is TGTGCCAGCTCACCAGGTATGGGCAATCAGCCCCAGCATTTT.

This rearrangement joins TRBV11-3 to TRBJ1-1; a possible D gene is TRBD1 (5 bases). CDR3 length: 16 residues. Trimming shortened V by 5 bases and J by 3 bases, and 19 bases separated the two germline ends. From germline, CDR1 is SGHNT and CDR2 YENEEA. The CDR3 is CASSRLSAGLDTEAFF. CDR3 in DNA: TGTGCCAGCAGCCGACTCTCGGCAGGGTTGGACACTGAAGCTTTCTTT.

The CDR3 DNA reads as TGTGCCAGCAGCCGCCTGACTAGCGGGGATGAGCAGTTCTTC. Its protein is CASSRLTSGDEQFF. The rearrangement links TRBV7-8 to TRBJ2-1; TRBD2 aligns across 11 bases. Per the germline V gene, CDR1 is SGHVS and CDR2 is FQNEAQ. Trimming cost V 5 bases and J 8 bases; bases outside gene matches: 5. The length of the CDR3 is 14 residues.